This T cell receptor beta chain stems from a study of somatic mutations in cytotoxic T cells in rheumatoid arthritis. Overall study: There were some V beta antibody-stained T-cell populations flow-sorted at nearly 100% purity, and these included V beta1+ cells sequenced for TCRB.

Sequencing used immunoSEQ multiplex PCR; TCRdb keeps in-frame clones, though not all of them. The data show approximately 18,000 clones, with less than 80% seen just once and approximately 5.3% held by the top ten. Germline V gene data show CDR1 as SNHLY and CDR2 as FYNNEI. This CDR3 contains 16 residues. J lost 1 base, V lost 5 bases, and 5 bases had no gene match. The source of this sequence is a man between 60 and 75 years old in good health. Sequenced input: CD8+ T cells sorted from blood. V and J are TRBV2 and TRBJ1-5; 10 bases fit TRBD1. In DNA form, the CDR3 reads TGTGCCAGCAGTTGGGGGGGACAGGGGAGCAATCAGCCCCAGCATTTT. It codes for CASSWGGQGSNQPQHF.